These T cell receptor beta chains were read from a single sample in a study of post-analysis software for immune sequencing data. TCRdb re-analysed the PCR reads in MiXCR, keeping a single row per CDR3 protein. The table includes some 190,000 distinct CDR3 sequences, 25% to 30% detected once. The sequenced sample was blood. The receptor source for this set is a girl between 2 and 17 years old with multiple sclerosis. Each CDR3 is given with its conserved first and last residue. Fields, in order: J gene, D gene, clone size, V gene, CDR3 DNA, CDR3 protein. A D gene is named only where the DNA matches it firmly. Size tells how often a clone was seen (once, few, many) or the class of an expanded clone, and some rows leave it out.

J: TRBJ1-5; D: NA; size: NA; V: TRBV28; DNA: TGTGCCAGCAGTTTATCGGCAGGGCCTTTGGAGCCCCAGCATTTT; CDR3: CASSLSAGPLEPQHF
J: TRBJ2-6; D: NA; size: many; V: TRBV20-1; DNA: TGCAGTGCTAGGCCCAACAGGGCTGGGGCCAACGTCCTGACTTTC; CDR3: CSARPNRAGANVLTF
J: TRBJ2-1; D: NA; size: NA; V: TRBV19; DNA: TGTGCCAGTAGTATCTCCCCGAGCTCCTACAATGAGCAGTTCTTC; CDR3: CASSISPSSYNEQFF
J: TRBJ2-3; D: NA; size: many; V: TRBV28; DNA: TGTGCCAGCAGTCACCCGGGGCACCTGTATTTT; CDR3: CASSHPGHLYF
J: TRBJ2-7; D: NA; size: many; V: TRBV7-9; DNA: TGTGCCAGCAGCTTAGACCCCGGCTACGAGCAGTACTTC; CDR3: CASSLDPGYEQYF
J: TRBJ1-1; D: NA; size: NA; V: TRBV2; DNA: TGTGCCAGCAGTGAGGCAGCGAACACTGAAGCTTTCTTT; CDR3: CASSEAANTEAFF
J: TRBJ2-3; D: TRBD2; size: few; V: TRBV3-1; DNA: TGTGCCAGCAGCCAGGGACTAGCGGGAGGCCTATTCACAGATACGCAGTATTTT; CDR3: CASSQGLAGGLFTDTQYF
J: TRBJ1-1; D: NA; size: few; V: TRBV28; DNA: TGTGCCAGCAGTCCAACTTTCTTT; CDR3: CASSPTFF
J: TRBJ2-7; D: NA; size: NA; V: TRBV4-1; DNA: TGCGCCAGCAGCCAAGATAGGGACACCGCCATCTACGAGCAGTACTTC; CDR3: CASSQDRDTAIYEQYF
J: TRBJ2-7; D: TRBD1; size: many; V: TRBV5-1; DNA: TGCGCCAGCAGCTTGAGGGGACAGGAAGGCGAGCAGTACTTC; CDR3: CASSLRGQEGEQYF
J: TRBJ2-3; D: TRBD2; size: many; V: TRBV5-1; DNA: TGCGCCAGCAGCGGTACGCTAGCGGGAGCAGATACGCAGTATTTT; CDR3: CASSGTLAGADTQYF
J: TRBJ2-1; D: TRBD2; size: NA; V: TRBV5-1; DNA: TGCGCCAGCAGCAGGGAGGGCAATGGGCAGTTCTTC; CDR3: CASSREGNGQFF
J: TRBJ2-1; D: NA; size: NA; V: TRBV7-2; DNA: TGTGCCAGCAGCCCCCGGACGGCTAACAATGAGCAGTTCTTC; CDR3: CASSPRTANNEQFF
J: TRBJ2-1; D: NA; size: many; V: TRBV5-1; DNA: TGTGCCAGCAGCTTGGACAATGAGCAGTTCTTC; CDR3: CASSLDNEQFF
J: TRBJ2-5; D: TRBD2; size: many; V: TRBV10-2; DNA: TGCGCCAGCACGCGGACTAGCGGGGGGAGGAGGGAGACCCAGTACTTC; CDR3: CASTRTSGGRRETQYF
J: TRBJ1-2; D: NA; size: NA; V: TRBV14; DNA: TGTGCCAGCAGTTCACAGGTCGGGGGACTCTACTATGGCTACACCTTC; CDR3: CASSSQVGGLYYGYTF
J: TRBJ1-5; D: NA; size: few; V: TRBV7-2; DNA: TGTGCCAGCAGCCAGGAGGCCAATCAGCCCCAGCATTTT; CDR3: CASSQEANQPQHF
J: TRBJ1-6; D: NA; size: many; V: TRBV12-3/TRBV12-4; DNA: TGTGCCAGCAGTTCCAGGGTGAGCTCACCCCTCCACTTT; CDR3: CASSSRVSSPLHF
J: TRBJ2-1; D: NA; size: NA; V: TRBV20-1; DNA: TGCAGTGCTCGACAAGGGGGAAGCAGCTCCTACAATGAGCAGTTCTTC; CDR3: CSARQGGSSSYNEQFF
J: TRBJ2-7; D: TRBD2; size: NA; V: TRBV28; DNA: TGTGCCAGCAGTTCCTCGGCCCGCAGCTCTAGCGGGGGGGCCTTGGACGAGCAGTACTTC; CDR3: CASSSSARSSSGGALDEQYF
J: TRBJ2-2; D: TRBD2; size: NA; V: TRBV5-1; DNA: TGCGCCAGCAGTTTTGCGGGGGCGAACACCGGGGAGCTGTTTTTT; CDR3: CASSFAGANTGELFF
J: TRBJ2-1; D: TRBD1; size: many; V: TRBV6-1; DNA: TGTGCCAGCAGGGGGACAGGGGGATCCTACAATGAGCAGTTCTTC; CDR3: CASRGTGGSYNEQFF
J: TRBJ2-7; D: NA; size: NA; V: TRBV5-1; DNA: TGCGCCAGCAGCTTGGCCGGGCAACTGAGCTACGAGCAGTACTTC; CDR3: CASSLAGQLSYEQYF
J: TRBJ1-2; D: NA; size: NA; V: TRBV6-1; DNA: TGTGCCAGCAGCCAAAGGGGGTCCAGGGGAAGCTATGGCTACACCTTC; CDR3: CASSQRGSRGSYGYTF
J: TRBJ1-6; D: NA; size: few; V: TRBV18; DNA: TGTGCCAGCTCACCACTGACAAATTCACCCCTCCACTTT; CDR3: CASSPLTNSPLHF
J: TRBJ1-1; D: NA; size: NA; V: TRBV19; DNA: TGTGCCAGTAGTAAGACCGGGACGGTGAACACTGAAGCTTTCTTT; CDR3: CASSKTGTVNTEAFF
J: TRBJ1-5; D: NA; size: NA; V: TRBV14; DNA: TGTGCCAGCAGCCAAGATGAGCAGGATCAGCCCCAGCATTTT; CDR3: CASSQDEQDQPQHF